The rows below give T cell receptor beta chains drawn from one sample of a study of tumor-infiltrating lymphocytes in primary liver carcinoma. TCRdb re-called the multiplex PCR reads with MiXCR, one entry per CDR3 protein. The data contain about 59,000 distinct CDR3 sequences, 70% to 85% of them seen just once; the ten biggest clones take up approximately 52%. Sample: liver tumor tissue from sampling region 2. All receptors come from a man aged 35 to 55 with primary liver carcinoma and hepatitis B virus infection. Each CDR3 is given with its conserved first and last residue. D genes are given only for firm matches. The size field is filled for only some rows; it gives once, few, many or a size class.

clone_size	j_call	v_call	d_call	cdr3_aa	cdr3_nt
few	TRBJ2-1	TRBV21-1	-	CASSSGTRVDKPSYNEQFF	TGTGCCAGCAGCAGTGGGACGCGGGTGGATAAACCGTCCTACAATGAGCAGTTCTTC
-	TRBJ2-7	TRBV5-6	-	CASGTTGQLYEQYF	TGTGCCAGCGGGACCACGGGACAACTCTACGAGCAGTACTTC
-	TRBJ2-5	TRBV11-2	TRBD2	CASTQTPGGGKEAQYF	TGTGCCAGCACCCAAACCCCTGGCGGGGGGAAAGAGGCCCAATACTTC
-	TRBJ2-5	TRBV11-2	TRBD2	CASSRTPSGVIETQYF	TGTGCCAGCAGCCGAACTCCTAGCGGGGTGATAGAGACCCAGTACTTC
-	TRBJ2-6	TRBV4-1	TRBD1	CACSQDPMTGGSSGANVLTF	TGCGCCTGCAGCCAAGATCCCATGACAGGGGGTTCCTCTGGGGCCAACGTCCTGACTTTC
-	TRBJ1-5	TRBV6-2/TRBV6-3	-	CASSLPSQPQHF	TGTGCCAGCAGTCTTCCAAGCCAGCCCCAGCATTTT
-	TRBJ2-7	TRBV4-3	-	CASSQEPSGGYEQYF	TGCGCCAGCAGCCAAGAACCTAGTGGAGGATACGAGCAGTACTTC
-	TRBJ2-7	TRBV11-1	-	CASMGRQSYEQYF	TGTGCCAGCATGGGGAGGCAATCCTACGAGCAGTACTTC
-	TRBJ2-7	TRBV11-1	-	CASSLEGSQGEQYF	TGTGCCAGCAGTTTAGAGGGAAGCCAAGGCGAGCAGTACTTC
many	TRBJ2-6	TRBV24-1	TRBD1	CATSDWRTGGFGANVLTF	TGTGCCACCAGTGATTGGAGGACAGGGGGCTTTGGGGCCAACGTCCTGACTTTC
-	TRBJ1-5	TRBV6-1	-	CASSDETGMADTQHF	TGTGCCAGCAGTGATGAGACAGGAATGGCAGATACGCAGCATTTT
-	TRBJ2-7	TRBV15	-	CANSREGNYLYEQYF	TGTGCCAACAGCAGAGAGGGCAATTACCTCTACGAGCAGTACTTC
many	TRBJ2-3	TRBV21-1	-	CASSKVQDRGRLDTQYF	TGTGCCAGCAGCAAAGTTCAGGACAGGGGGCGGTTGGATACGCAGTATTTT
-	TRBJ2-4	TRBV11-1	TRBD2	CANSFPGTRGTKNIQYF	TGTGCCAACAGCTTTCCCGGGACTAGAGGGACCAAAAACATTCAGTATTTC
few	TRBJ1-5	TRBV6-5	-	CASSYSKERPQHF	TGTGCCAGCAGTTATTCGAAAGAGCGGCCCCAGCATTTT
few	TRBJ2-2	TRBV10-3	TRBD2	CARERDDTGELFF	TGTGCCAGGGAGCGGGACGACACCGGGGAGCTGTTTTTT
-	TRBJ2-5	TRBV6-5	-	CASSSGKSEIPQETQYF	TGTGCCAGCAGTTCCGGAAAGTCAGAAATCCCTCAAGAGACCCAGTACTTC
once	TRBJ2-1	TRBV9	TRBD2	CASSVGPSGDNEQFF	TGTGCCAGCAGCGTAGGACCTAGCGGTGACAATGAGCAGTTCTTC
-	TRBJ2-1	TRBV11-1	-	CASSFVTDNEQFF	TGTGCCAGCAGCTTCGTCACGGATAATGAGCAGTTCTTC
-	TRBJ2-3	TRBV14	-	CAGSLSRSDTEYF	TGTGCCGGCAGCCTAAGCAGGTCAGATACGGAGTATTTT
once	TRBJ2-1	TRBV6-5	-	CASSYGSNSNNEQSF	TGTGCCAGCAGTTACGGAAGCAACTCTAACAACGAGCAGTCCTTC
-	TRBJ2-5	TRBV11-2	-	CASRQTPGGRKETQYF	TGCGCCAGCAGACAAACTCCTGGTGGGCGGAAAGAGACCCAGTACTTC
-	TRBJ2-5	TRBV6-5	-	CASSYSMSLWGHEETQYF	TGTGCCAGCAGTTACTCGATGTCCCTATGGGGGCATGAAGAGACCCAGTACTTC
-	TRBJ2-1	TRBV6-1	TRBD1	CASIAGTGGYNEQSF	TGTGCCAGCATAGCCGGGACAGGGGGGTACAATGAGCAGTCCTTC
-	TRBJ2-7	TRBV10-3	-	CAIDEAGQEQYF	TGCGCCATCGATGAAGCCGGGCAAGAGCAGTACTTC
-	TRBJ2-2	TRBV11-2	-	CASGLALGGADTEEPFF	TGTGCCAGCGGCTTAGCATTAGGAGGGGCGGACACCGAGGAGCCGTTTTTT
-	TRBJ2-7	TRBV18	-	CASSTPHLSYEQYF	TGTGCTAGCTCAACACCGCACCTCTCCTACGAGCAGTACTTC
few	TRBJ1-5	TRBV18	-	CASSPRGGPATNQPQHF	TGTGCCAGCTCACCAAGGGGGGGTCCCGCCACCAATCAGCCCCAGCATTTT
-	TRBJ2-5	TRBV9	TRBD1	CASSKGRDRGFNEQYF	TGTGCCAGCAGCAAGGGACGGGACAGGGGTTTCAATGAGCAGTACTTC
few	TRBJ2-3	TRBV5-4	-	CASSLGGPNRDTQYF	TGTGCCAGCAGCTTGGGGGGCCCGAACAGGGATACGCAGTATTTT
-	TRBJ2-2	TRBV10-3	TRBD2	CAIRERDDAGELFF	TGTGCCATCAGGGAGCGGGATGACGCCGGGGAGCTGTTCTTT
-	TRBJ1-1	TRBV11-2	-	CAISPSRGLVSTEAFF	TGTGCCATCAGCCCATCAAGGGGGTTGGTGAGCACTGAAGCTTTCTTT
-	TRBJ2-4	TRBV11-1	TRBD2	CASSFGLENIQYF	TGTGCCAGCAGCTTCGGACTAGAAAACATTCAGTACTTC
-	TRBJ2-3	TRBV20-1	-	CSAPLSDTQYF	TGCAGTGCCCCGCTGTCAGATACGCAGTATTTT
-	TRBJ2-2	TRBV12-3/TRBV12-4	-	CASSHYWGARELFF	TGTGCCAGCAGCCACTACTGGGGGGCCAGGGAGCTGTTTTTT
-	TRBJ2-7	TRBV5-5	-	CASSSTNVQYF	TGTGCCAGCAGCTCAACCAACGTGCAGTACTTC
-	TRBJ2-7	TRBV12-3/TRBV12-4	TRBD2	CASSLGPAGGFHEQYF	TGTGCCAGCAGCCTTGGACCAGCGGGAGGGTTCCACGAGCAGTACTTC
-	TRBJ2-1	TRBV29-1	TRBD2	CSTGLVLKEQFF	TGCAGCACGGGACTAGTGTTAAAAGAACAGTTCTTC
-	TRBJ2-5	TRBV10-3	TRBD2	CAIGGGETPYF	TGTGCCATCGGGGGGGGAGAGACCCCGTACTTC
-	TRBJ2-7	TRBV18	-	CASPPPHLSYEQYF	TGTGCCAGTCCACCACCGCATCTCTCCTACGAGCAGTACTTC
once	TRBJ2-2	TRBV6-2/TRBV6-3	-	CAIRDIGIRLAHTGELFF	TGTGCCATCAGGGACATAGGGATTCGACTAGCCCACACCGGGGAGCTGTTTTTT
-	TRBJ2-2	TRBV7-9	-	CASSARQFTWELFF	TGTGCCAGCAGCGCCCGACAGTTCACCTGGGAGCTGTTTTTT
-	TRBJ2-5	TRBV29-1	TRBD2	CSVQTSGSWAETQYF	TGCAGCGTTCAGACAAGCGGGAGTTGGGCAGAGACCCAGTACTTC
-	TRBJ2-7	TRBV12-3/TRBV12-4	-	CASSTQREQYF	TGTGCCAGCAGTACCCAGCGGGAGCAGTACTTC
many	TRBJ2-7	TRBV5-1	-	CASSLAGTVNYYEQYF	TGCGCCAGCAGCTTGGCCGGGACCGTGAATTACTACGAGCAGTACTTC
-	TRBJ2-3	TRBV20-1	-	CGAGRQGRATDTQYF	TGCGGTGCTGGAAGACAGGGGAGGGCCACAGATACGCAGTATTTT
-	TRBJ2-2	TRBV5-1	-	CASSRAGAHIGELIF	TGCGCCAGCAGCCGCGCAGGGGCTCACATCGGGGAGCTGATTTTT
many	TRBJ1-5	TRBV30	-	CAWKIKGSENQPQHF	TGTGCCTGGAAAATTAAGGGAAGTGAAAATCAGCCCCAGCATTTT
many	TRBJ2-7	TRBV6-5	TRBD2	CASSRAGGYEQYF	TGTGCCAGCAGCAGAGCGGGGGGCTACGAGCAGTACTTC
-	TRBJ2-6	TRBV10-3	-	CTISEQGPWANVLTF	TGTACCATCAGTGAGCAGGGGCCTTGGGCCAACGTCCTGACTTTC